This is a list of T cell receptor beta chains from one sample in a study of shared clonotypes between healthy human individuals. Generated by immunoSEQ multiplex PCR, the TCRdb table keeps only in-frame clones and is missing some. The sample yields 2 million to 2.5 million clones, approximately 96% seen once. The sequenced sample was naive CD4+ T cells sorted from blood. The receptors shown here come from a man aged 18 to 29 in good health. Each CDR3 is given with its conserved first and last residue. The D gene is left open where the match is weak. Clone size appears in some rows only: once, few, many, or a class for an expanded clone.

v_gene,j_gene,d_gene,abundance,CDR3aa,CDR3nt
TRBV25-1,TRBJ1-1,NA,NA,CASRDSPNTEAFF,TGTGCCAGCAGGGACAGCCCGAACACTGAAGCTTTCTTT
TRBV2,TRBJ2-1,TRBD1,NA,CASSEVRTGSRGEQFF,TGTGCCAGCAGTGAAGTTCGGACAGGGTCTAGGGGTGAGCAGTTCTTC
TRBV4-1,TRBJ1-5,NA,NA,CASSQEVAGVQPQHF,TGCGCCAGCAGCCAAGAGGTGGCAGGGGTTCAGCCCCAGCATTTT
TRBV7-2,TRBJ2-7,TRBD1,once,CASSLGTGPYEQYF,TGTGCCAGCAGCCTCGGGACAGGCCCCTACGAGCAGTACTTC
TRBV2,TRBJ1-1,TRBD1,NA,CASSGQGGSTEAFF,TGTGCCAGCAGTGGACAGGGCGGTTCCACTGAAGCTTTCTTT
TRBV19,TRBJ1-2,TRBD1,NA,CASSPGDRVNNGYTF,TGTGCCAGTAGCCCGGGGGACAGGGTGAATAATGGCTACACCTTC
TRBV2,TRBJ1-1,TRBD1,NA,CASSGDEGGSEAFF,TGTGCCAGCAGTGGGGACGAAGGGGGCTCTGAAGCTTTCTTT
TRBV27,TRBJ1-1,NA,NA,CASSYAVNTEAFF,TGTGCCAGCAGTTATGCCGTAAACACTGAAGCTTTCTTT
TRBV7-9,TRBJ1-4,NA,NA,CASSLLDGYLFF,TGTGCCAGCAGCTTACTGGACGGTTACTTGTTTTTT
TRBV19,TRBJ2-7,NA,NA,CASSRGDVWEQYF,TGTGCCAGTAGTAGGGGGGATGTGTGGGAGCAGTACTTC
TRBV10-3,TRBJ2-7,NA,NA,CAMAGGSSYEQYF,TGTGCCATGGCAGGGGGGAGCTCGTACGAGCAGTACTTC
TRBV18,TRBJ2-3,NA,NA,CASSPRNTDTQYF,TGTGCCAGCTCACCACGTAACACAGATACGCAGTATTTT
TRBV5-8,TRBJ1-5,NA,NA,CASSLWQGLSQPQHF,TGTGCCAGCAGCTTGTGGCAGGGATTAAGTCAGCCCCAGCATTTT
TRBV11-2,TRBJ2-5,TRBD2,NA,CASSLVSSGVETQYF,TGTGCCAGCAGCTTAGTGTCTAGCGGTGTGGAGACCCAGTACTTC
TRBV7-2,TRBJ2-1,NA,NA,CASSLQASAYRNEQFF,TGTGCCAGCAGCTTACAGGCTAGCGCTTACCGCAATGAGCAGTTCTTC
TRBV7-9,TRBJ2-3,TRBD1,NA,CASSSTGASDTQYF,TGTGCCAGCAGCTCAACAGGGGCATCGGATACGCAGTATTTT
TRBV5-4,TRBJ2-7,NA,NA,CASSLAGSSYEQYF,TGTGCCAGCAGCTTGGCGGGTAGCTCCTACGAGCAGTACTTC
TRBV30,TRBJ2-7,NA,NA,CAWTNPLGRRQYF,TGTGCCTGGACCAACCCTTTGGGACGCCGGCAGTACTTC
TRBV7-8,TRBJ1-4,NA,NA,CASSLVGTGEKLFF,TGTGCCAGCAGCTTAGTGGGGACGGGGGAAAAACTGTTTTTT
TRBV11-2,TRBJ1-1,TRBD1,once,CASIADRANTEAFF,TGTGCCAGCATCGCGGACAGGGCGAACACTGAAGCTTTCTTT
TRBV10-1,TRBJ2-2,NA,NA,CASQSSLTGELFF,TGCGCCTCACAAAGTAGCCTAACCGGGGAGCTGTTTTTT
TRBV7-9,TRBJ1-2,NA,NA,CASSRDIGYTF,TGTGCCAGCAGCCGGGACATTGGCTACACCTTC
TRBV6-6,TRBJ1-1,NA,NA,CASSSLGLNWVAFF,TGTGCCAGCAGTTCCCTGGGACTCAACTGGGTAGCTTTCTTT
TRBV5-1,TRBJ1-6,NA,NA,CASSNQGLPNSPLHF,TGCGCCAGCAGTAACCAGGGGTTGCCGAATTCACCCCTCCACTTT
TRBV11-2,TRBJ1-4,NA,NA,CASCRGSTNEKLFF,TGTGCCAGCTGCCGGGGGTCAACTAATGAAAAACTGTTTTTT
TRBV4-1,TRBJ2-7,TRBD2,NA,CASRDTKTSGVDEQYF,TGCGCCAGCAGGGATACAAAGACTAGCGGGGTTGACGAGCAGTACTTC
TRBV5-1,TRBJ2-7,TRBD2,NA,CASSLGTSGGYGYEQYF,TGCGCCAGCAGCCTAGGGACTAGCGGGGGTTACGGATACGAGCAGTACTTC
TRBV19,TRBJ2-5,TRBD2,NA,CASSISSGIIETQYF,TGTGCCAGTAGTATCTCTAGCGGGATTATAGAGACCCAGTACTTC
TRBV27,TRBJ1-2,TRBD1,NA,CASSEGQGNNYGYTF,TGTGCCAGCAGTGAGGGACAGGGGAACAACTATGGCTACACCTTC
TRBV6-1,TRBJ1-5,NA,NA,CASSDPQAGNQPQHF,TGTGCCAGCAGTGATCCCCAGGCAGGGAATCAGCCCCAGCATTTT
TRBV11-2,TRBJ2-3,TRBD2,NA,CASSSAAGVKDTQYF,TGTGCCAGCAGTAGTGCAGCGGGGGTCAAAGATACGCAGTATTTT
TRBV11-3,TRBJ2-1,TRBD1,NA,CASSYGKRGQVSNEQFF,TGTGCCAGCAGCTACGGTAAAAGGGGACAGGTTTCCAATGAGCAGTTCTTC
TRBV29-1,TRBJ2-7,TRBD1,NA,CSVSNRGAEYEQYF,TGCAGCGTCTCCAACAGGGGAGCCGAATACGAGCAGTACTTC
TRBV5-4,TRBJ1-2,TRBD1,NA,CASRPPGTGGAVYGYTF,TGTGCCAGCAGACCGCCTGGTACAGGGGGCGCGGTGTATGGATACACCTTC
TRBV6-1,TRBJ2-7,TRBD2,once,CASSVGLAGGPNSYEQYF,TGTGCCAGCAGTGTGGGACTAGCGGGAGGCCCCAACTCCTACGAGCAGTACTTC
TRBV6-1,TRBJ1-2,NA,NA,CASSVAGTLSVYGYTF,TGTGCCAGCAGTGTCGCCGGGACACTCAGTGTCTATGGCTACACCTTC
TRBV19,TRBJ2-7,NA,NA,CASSIDSETASYEQYF,TGTGCCAGTAGTATAGATTCGGAGACAGCCTCCTACGAGCAGTACTTC
TRBV12-5,TRBJ1-2,NA,NA,CASGFGVSGYTF,TGTGCTAGTGGTTTCGGGGTCAGTGGCTACACCTTC
TRBV5-6,TRBJ1-2,NA,NA,CASSPRNYGYTF,TGTGCCAGCAGCCCCCGAAACTATGGCTACACCTTC
TRBV5-4,TRBJ2-5,NA,NA,CASSLEGGTKRTQYF,TGTGCCAGCAGCCTAGAAGGGGGTACCAAGAGAACCCAGTACTTC